Presented here are 13 T cell receptor beta chains from one specimen sequenced in a study of blood T cells in healthy people across ages. Together with a sample-barcoded 5' primer, a J-beta primer mix was included in a second PCR lasting about 6 to 11 cycles. TCRdb passed the 5' RACE reads through MiXCR, listing each CDR3 protein once. Counted here are 850,000 to 1,300,000 distinct CDR3 sequences, more than 35% occurring once; the ten biggest clones make up approximately 19%. The specimen sequenced was blood. All receptors come from a woman aged 55-70 years in good health.

V gene TRBV20-1 combines with J gene TRBJ2-7; the D gene is possibly TRBD2 (5 bases). V was trimmed by 0 bases and J by 4 bases, leaving 16 bases between them. Germline lookup yields CDR1 DFQATT and CDR2 SNEGSKA (reference sequence). This CDR3 region has 15 residues. In nucleotides, the CDR3 is TGCAGTGCTAGAGATTTGGAGGCCCCAAGGTACGAGCAGTACTTC. It codes for CSARDLEAPRYEQYF.

This chain's CDR3 is CASSRTTGGGHSPLHF. For the CDR3, the DNA is TGTGCCAGCAGTCGTACGACAGGGGGCGGTCATTCACCCCTCCACTTT. J is TRBJ1-6 and V is TRBV7-9, with 10 positions matching TRBD1. The CDR3 is 16 residues long. CDR1 SEHNR and CDR2 FQNEAQ come from the germline V gene (reference sequence). The trim removed 6 bases at V and 8 bases at J, leaving 10 bases unmatched.

The chain joins TRBV7-9 to TRBJ2-7; D is uncertain. There are 16 residues in the CDR3. Trimming took off 0 bases at V and 0 bases at J, with 12 bases between the two ends. Germline values: CDR1 SEHNR, CDR2 FQNEAQ (reference sequence). Here the CDR3 reads CASSLAQDQFSYEQYF. The DNA for the CDR3 is TGTGCCAGCAGCTTAGCGCAAGACCAATTCTCCTACGAGCAGTACTTC.

This clonotype was counted between two and nine times. This chain uses TRBV15 with TRBJ2-5; D may be TRBD2 (6 bases). V dropped 1 base and J dropped 2 bases, with 14 bases sitting between them. The CDR3 extends over 16 amino acids. Germline loops: CDR1 LNHNV, CDR2 YYDKDF (reference sequence). CDR3 in amino acids: CATSRAGVMNQETQYF. For the CDR3, the DNA is TGTGCCACCAGCAGAGCGGGGGTGATGAATCAAGAGACCCAGTACTTC.

The chain recombines TRBV20-1 with TRBJ2-5; 7 nucleotides match TRBD2. Losses at the gene ends were 6 bases for V and 11 bases for J; bases not matched to a gene: 18. CDR1 and CDR2 from the germline V gene are DFQATT and SNEGSKA (reference sequence). CDR3 length: 14 amino acids. As DNA, the CDR3 is TGCAGTGCCGGAAAACTAGCGCCCTACAATGAGCAGTACTTC. Its protein is CSAGKLAPYNEQYF.

The chain employs TRBV29-1 and TRBJ2-1, with 9 bases matching TRBD1. The ends lost 1 base at V and 6 bases at J; junction bases unmatched: 7. The CDR3 contains 15 residues. Germline values: CDR1 SQVTM, CDR2 ANQGSEA. The CDR3 DNA sequence: TGCAGCGTTGAAGCTCCTGGACAGGGGTTCAATGAGCAGTTCTTC. It is translated as CSVEAPGQGFNEQFF.

This chain connects TRBV20-1 to TRBJ2-1, with 8 bases lining up with TRBD2. This CDR3 has 14 residues. CDR1 and CDR2 from the germline V gene are DFQATT and SNEGSKA (reference sequence). J gave up 8 bases and V 2 bases, and 8 bases lay outside the gene matches. CDR3 DNA: TGCAGTGCTAGAATGTACTCCGGGGGGGATGAGCAGTTCTTC. The encoded protein is CSARMYSGGDEQFF.

This clonotype has just a few counts. The chain uses TRBV4-1 and TRBJ2-3; D perhaps matches TRBD2 (5 bases). The CDR3 extends over 16 amino acids. CDR1 MGHRA and CDR2 YSYEKL come from the germline V gene. V lost 0 bases to trimming and J lost 0 bases, with 10 bases between them. CDR3: CASSQDLGASTDTQYF. DNA of the CDR3: TGCGCCAGCAGCCAAGATTTGGGAGCTAGCACAGATACGCAGTATTTT.

The CDR3 is CASSVASSDTQYF. CDR3 bases: TGTGCCAGCAGTGTGGCGAGTTCAGATACGCAGTATTTT. V usage is TRBV25-1 and J usage is TRBJ2-3; D is ambiguous. Germline loops: CDR1 MGHDK, CDR2 SYGVNS. With 4 bases removed from V and 4 bases from J, the gap between germline ends came to 9 bases. The CDR3 is 13 residues long.

This clonotype turned up a few times. The chain has TRBV6-1 and TRBJ2-2; D is possibly TRBD1 (7 bases). This CDR3 has 18 residues. CDR1 is MNHNS and CDR2 is SASEGT in the germline V gene. Between the trimmed V and J ends, which lost 8 bases and 1 base, there was a span of 23 bases. As DNA, the CDR3 is TGTGCCAGCCCCATTAACCATACAGGGGAGGTGAACACCGGGGAGCTGTTTTTT. Protein: CASPINHTGEVNTGELFF.

This clonotype appeared a few times. V gene TRBV7-9 combines with J gene TRBJ2-1, with D maybe TRBD2 (5 bases). The CDR3 totals 15 residues. The V end lost 3 bases, the J end lost 2 bases, and 11 bases lay between the germline ends. CDR1 SEHNR and CDR2 FQNEAQ come from the germline V gene (reference sequence). CDR3 protein: CASSFVGETYNEQFF. In DNA form, the CDR3 reads TGTGCCAGCAGCTTTGTGGGAGAGACCTACAATGAGCAGTTCTTC.

The chain has TRBV20-1 and TRBJ2-4; 10 bases fit TRBD2. The J call is in doubt because the DNA end fits TRBJ2-7 better. The CDR3 is made up of 15 amino acids. The germline V gene has CDR1 DFQATT and CDR2 SNEGSKA (reference sequence). The CDR3 sequence is CSARDPGLATYEQYF. For the CDR3, the DNA is TGCAGTGCTAGAGACCCGGGACTAGCGACCTACGAGCAGTACTTC.

This chain connects TRBV20-1 to TRBJ2-7; 8 positions agree with TRBD1. Germline V gene lookup returns CDR1 DFQATT and CDR2 SNEGSKA (reference sequence). The CDR3 has 12 residues. The J segment lost 5 bases and the V segment lost 4 bases, leaving 4 bases of the junction unmatched. This chain's CDR3 is CSATGTGNEQYF. CDR3 bases: TGCAGTGCTACCGGGACAGGCAACGAGCAGTACTTC.